The source of this T cell receptor (beta chain) is a study of cytomegalovirus exposure and HLA in healthy donors. Study-level findings and limits: The classifier reportedly diagnosed cytomegalovirus status with high sensitivity and specificity.

The V end was cut by 2 bases, the J end by 0 bases, with 9 bases between. The CDR3 runs 15 residues. Germline V CDR1 and CDR2: SGHVS, FQNEAQ. Data came from immunoSEQ multiplex PCR; TCRdb stores just in-frame clones and leaves some out. The sample consists of fewer than 100,000 clones, approximately 91% of them appearing once. The donors were in the 120-subject validation cohort; that cohort was separate from the approximately 670-subject first cohort. Details on this clone: Its matching antigen is unknown.

The TCR comes from a man aged 25 to 40 in good health and CMV-seronegative. V usage is TRBV7-8 and J usage is TRBJ2-3; tentative D call: TRBD1 (6 bases). The sample was PBMCs. CDR3 sequence (DNA): TGTGCCAGCAGCTTAAGACAGGCTAGCACAGATACGCAGTATTTT. Translation gives CASSLRQASTDTQYF.